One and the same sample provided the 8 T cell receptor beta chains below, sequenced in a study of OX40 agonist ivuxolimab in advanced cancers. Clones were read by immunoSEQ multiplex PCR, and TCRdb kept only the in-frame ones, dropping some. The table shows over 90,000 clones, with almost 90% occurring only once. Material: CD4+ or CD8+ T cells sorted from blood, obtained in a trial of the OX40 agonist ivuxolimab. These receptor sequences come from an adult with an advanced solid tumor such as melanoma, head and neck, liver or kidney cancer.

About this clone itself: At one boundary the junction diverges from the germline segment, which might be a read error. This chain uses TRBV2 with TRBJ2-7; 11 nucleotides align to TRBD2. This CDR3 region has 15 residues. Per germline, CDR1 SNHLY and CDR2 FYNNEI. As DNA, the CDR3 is TGTGCCAGCAGCGAAGTTAGCGGGGGGGCGCGCGAGCAGTACTTC. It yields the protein CASSEVSGGAREQYF. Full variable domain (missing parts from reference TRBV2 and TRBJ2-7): EPEVTQTPSHQVTQMGQEVILRCVPISNHLYFYWYRQILGQKVEFLVSFYNNEISEKSEIFDDQFSVERPDGSNFTLKIRSTKLEDSAMYFCASSEVSGGAREQYFGPGTRLTVT.

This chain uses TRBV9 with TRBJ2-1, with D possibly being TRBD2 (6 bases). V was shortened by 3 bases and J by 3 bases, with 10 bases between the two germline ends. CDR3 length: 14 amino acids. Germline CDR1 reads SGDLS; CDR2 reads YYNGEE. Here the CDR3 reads CASSAGLIYNEQFF. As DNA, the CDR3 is TGTGCCAGCAGCGCCGGACTAATCTACAATGAGCAGTTCTTC. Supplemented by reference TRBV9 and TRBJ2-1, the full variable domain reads DSGVTQTPKHLITATGQRVTLRCSPRSGDLSVYWYQQSLDQGLQFLIQYYNGEERAKGNILERFSAQQFPDLHSELNLSSLELGDSALYFCASSAGLIYNEQFFGPGTRLTVL.

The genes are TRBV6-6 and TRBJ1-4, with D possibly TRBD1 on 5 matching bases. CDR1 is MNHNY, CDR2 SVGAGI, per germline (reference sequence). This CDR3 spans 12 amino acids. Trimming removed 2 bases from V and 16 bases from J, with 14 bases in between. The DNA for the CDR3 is TGTGCCAGCAGTTACCGAGGGGATCAGACGTTTTTT. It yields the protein CASSYRGDQTFF.

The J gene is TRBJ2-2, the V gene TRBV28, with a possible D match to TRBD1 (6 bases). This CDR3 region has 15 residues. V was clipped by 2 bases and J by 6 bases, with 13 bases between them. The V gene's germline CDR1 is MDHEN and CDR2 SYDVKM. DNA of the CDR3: TGTGCCAGCAGTTTAACAGGGAGCCAGCCCGGGGAGCTGTTTTTT. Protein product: CASSLTGSQPGELFF. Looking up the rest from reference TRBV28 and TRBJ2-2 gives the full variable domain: DVKVTQSSRYLVKRTGEKVFLECVQDMDHENMFWYRQDPGLGLRLIYFSYDVKMKEKGDIPEGYSVSREKKERFSLILESASTNQTSMYLCASSLTGSQPGELFFGEGSRLTVL.

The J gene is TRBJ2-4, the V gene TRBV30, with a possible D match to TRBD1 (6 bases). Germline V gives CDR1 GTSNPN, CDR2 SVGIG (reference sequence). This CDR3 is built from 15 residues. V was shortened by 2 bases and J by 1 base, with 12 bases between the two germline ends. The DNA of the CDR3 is TGTGCCTGGAGTCCCCACCAGGGGGCCAAAAACATTCAGTACTTC. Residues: CAWSPHQGAKNIQYF.

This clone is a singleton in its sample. Written as DNA, the CDR3 is TGTGCCAGCAGCTTAGGGGTTAGGAGGGGGAGCTCCTACAATGAGCAGTTCTTC. It codes for CASSLGVRRGSSYNEQFF. The chain carries TRBV7-8 and TRBJ2-1; D may correspond to TRBD1 or TRBD2 (6 bases each). The CDR3 sequence is 18 residues long. Germline values: CDR1 SGHVS, CDR2 FQNEAQ. The germline V and J ends were trimmed by 1 base and 0 bases, with 16 bases remaining between them.

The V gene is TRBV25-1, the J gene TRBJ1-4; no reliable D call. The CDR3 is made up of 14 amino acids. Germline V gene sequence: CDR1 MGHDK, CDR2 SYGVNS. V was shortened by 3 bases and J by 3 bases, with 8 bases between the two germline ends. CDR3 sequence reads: CASSEGVPNEKLFF. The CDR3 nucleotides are TGTGCCAGCAGTGAGGGAGTACCTAATGAAAAACTGTTTTTT.

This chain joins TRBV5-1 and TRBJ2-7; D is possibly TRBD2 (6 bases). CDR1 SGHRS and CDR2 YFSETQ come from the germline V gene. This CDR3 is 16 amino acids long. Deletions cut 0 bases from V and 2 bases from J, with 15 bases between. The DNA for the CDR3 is TGCGCCAGCAGCTTGGCTGGTCAAGGGAGGACCTACGAGCAGTACTTC. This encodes CASSLAGQGRTYEQYF.